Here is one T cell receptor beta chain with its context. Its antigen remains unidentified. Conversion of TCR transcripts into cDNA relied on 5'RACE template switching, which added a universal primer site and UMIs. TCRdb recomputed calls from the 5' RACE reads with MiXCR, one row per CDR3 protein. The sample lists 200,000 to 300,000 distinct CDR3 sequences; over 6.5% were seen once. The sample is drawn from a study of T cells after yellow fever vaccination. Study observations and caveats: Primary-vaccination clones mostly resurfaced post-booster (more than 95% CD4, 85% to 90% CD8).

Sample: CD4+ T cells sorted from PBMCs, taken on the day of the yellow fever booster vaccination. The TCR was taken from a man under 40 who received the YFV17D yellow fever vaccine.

CDR3 residues: CASSFDRDAWPQHF. CDR3 nucleotide sequence: TGTGCCAGCAGCTTTGACAGGGATGCGTGGCCCCAGCATTTT. The chain has TRBV7-2 and TRBJ1-5; TRBD1 matches 7 bases. The CDR3 contains 14 residues. The germline gives CDR1 SGHTA, CDR2 FQGNSA. With V trimmed by 3 bases and J by 9 bases, 8 bases remained unmatched.